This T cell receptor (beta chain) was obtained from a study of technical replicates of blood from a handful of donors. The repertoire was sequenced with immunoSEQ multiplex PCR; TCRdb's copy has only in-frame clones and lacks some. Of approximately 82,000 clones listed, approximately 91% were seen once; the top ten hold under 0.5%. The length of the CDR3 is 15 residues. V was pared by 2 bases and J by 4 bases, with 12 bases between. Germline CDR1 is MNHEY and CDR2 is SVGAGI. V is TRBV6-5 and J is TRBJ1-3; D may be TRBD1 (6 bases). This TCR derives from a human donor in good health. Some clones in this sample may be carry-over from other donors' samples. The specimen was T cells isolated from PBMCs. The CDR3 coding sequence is TGTGCCAGCAGTTACCTCTTTGGGGGCGGAAACACCATATATTTT. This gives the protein CASSYLFGGGNTIYF.